This TCR beta chain was identified during a study of T cells in Graves' hyperthyroidism and ophthalmopathy. Overall study: Blood from the periphery was taken at initial diagnosis, before any treatment.

CDR3 size: 15 residues. Study-level results: Blood also held most thyroid clonotypes expanded beyond 0.001.

At least ten counts were recorded for this clonotype. Its antigen is as yet unknown. Using RNA transcripts as the source, TCR beta CDR3 regions were amplified. During a first-round RT-PCR of the TCR CDR3, the HTBI primer set was used. TCRdb fed the multiplex PCR reads into MiXCR, producing one record per CDR3 protein. The sample yields approximately 590,000 distinct CDR3 sequences, less than 20% seen once. The chain is built from TRBV3-2 and TRBJ1-1; the DNA was not compared with TRBD1, the D call given in the table. TRBV3-2 is described as a pseudogene. What was sequenced was blood. The TCR originated in a woman aged 25 to 39 with Graves' hyperthyroidism. CDR3 loop: CASSQGVTGETEAFF. CDR3 in DNA: TGTGCCAGCAGCCAAGGGGTGACAGGGGAAACTGAAGCTTTCTTT.